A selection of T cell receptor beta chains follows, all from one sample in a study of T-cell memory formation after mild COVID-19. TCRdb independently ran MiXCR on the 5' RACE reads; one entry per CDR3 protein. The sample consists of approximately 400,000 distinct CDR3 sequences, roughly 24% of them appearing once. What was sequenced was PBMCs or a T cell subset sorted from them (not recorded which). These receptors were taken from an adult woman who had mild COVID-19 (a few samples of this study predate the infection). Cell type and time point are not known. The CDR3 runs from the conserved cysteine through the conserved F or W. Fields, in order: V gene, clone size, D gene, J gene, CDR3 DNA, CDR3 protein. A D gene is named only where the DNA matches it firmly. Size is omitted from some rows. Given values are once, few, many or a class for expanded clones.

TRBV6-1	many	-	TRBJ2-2	TGTGCCAGCAGTGAAGATTTGGGACACCCCGACCGGGAGCTGTTTTTT	CASSEDLGHPDRELFF
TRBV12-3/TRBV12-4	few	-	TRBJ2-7	TGTGCCAGCAGTTTAGCGAACAGCGGACTCTTCTACGAGCAGTACTTC	CASSLANSGLFYEQYF
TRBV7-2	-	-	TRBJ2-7	TGTGCCAGCAGCCGGGACCACTACGAGCAGTACTTC	CASSRDHYEQYF
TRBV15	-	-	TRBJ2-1	TGTGCCACCAGCAGAGAACGGGGGGCAAGGAATGAGCAGTTCTTC	CATSRERGARNEQFF
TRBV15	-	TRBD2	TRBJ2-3	TGTGCCACCAGCAGAGATATTCACAGCGGGAGGTCCGTAGCAGATACGCAGTATTTT	CATSRDIHSGRSVADTQYF
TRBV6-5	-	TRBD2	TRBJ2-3	TGTGCCTCTTCCGGGACTAACACAGATACGCAGTATTTT	CASSGTNTDTQYF
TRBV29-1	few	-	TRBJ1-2	TGCAGCGTAATGACGGGGCTTTACTATGGCTACACCTTC	CSVMTGLYYGYTF
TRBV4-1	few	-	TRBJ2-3	TGCGCCAGCAGCCACAGGACAGATACGCAGTATTTT	CASSHRTDTQYF
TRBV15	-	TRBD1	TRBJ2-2	TGTGCCACCAGCAACGACAGGGTGGGGGCCGGGGAGCTGTTTTTT	CATSNDRVGAGELFF
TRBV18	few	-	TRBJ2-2	TGTGCCAGCTCACGTTTGGCAGGGAGTAACACCGGGGAGCTGTTTTTT	CASSRLAGSNTGELFF
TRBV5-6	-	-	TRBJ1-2	TGTGCCAGCAGCTTGACTCGATGGGAGATTAACTATGGCTACACCTTC	CASSLTRWEINYGYTF
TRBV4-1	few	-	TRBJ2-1	TGCGCCAGCAGCCAAGTGGGAGAGGGATACAATGAGCAGTTCTTC	CASSQVGEGYNEQFF
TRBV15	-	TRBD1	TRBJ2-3	TGTGCCACCAGCAGAACACCGGGACAGGGGCCAGATACGCAGTATTTT	CATSRTPGQGPDTQYF
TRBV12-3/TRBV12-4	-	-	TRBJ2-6	TGTGCCAGCAGTCCCACTGGGGCCAACGTCCTGACTTTC	CASSPTGANVLTF
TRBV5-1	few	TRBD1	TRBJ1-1	TGCGCCAGCCGAAGAGACAGGGTGGAAACTGAAGCTTTCTTT	CASRRDRVETEAFF
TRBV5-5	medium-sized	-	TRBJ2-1	TGTGCCAGCAGCTTGCCCACCTCGGGTGAGCAGTTCTTC	CASSLPTSGEQFF
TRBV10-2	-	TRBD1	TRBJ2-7	TGCGCCAGCAGTGAGTCTCCGGGACAGGACTACGAGCAGTACTTC	CASSESPGQDYEQYF
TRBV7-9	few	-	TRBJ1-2	TGTGCCAGCAGCGCTCCCCTCGCCCCCGATGGCTACACCTTC	CASSAPLAPDGYTF
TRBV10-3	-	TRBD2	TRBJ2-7	TGTGCCATCAGTGATAGCGCTAGCGGAGGTCCCTACGAGCAGTACTTC	CAISDSASGGPYEQYF
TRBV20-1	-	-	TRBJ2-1	TGCAGTGCTAGAGATCTCGGGTCTCGCAATGAGCAGTTCTTC	CSARDLGSRNEQFF
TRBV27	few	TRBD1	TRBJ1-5	TGTGCCAGCAGGACAGGGTCTCAGCCCCAGCATTTT	CASRTGSQPQHF
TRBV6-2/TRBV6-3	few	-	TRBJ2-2	TGTGCCAGCAGTTACTCAGTTGCGGATACCGGGGAGCTGTTTTTT	CASSYSVADTGELFF
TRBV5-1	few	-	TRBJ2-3	TGCGCCAGCAGCTTGGGCTCTCTACAGGGTAGCACAGATACGCAGTATTTT	CASSLGSLQGSTDTQYF
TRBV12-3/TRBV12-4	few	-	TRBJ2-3	TGTGCCAGCAGTTTAAATAGGGTCACAGATACGCAGTATTTT	CASSLNRVTDTQYF
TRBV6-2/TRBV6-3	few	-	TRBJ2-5	TGTGCCAGCAGTTACGGGACTTTAGAGACCCAGTACTTC	CASSYGTLETQYF
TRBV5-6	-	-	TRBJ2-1	TGTGCCAGCAGCTTGGCATCCCTGACAAATTACAATGAGCAGTTCTTC	CASSLASLTNYNEQFF
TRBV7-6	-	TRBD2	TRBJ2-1	TGTGCCAGCAGCTTATCGTGGGGGGGATACAATGAGCAGTTCTTC	CASSLSWGGYNEQFF
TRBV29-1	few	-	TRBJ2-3	TGCAGCGTTGATAGCGGAACAGATACGCAGTATTTT	CSVDSGTDTQYF
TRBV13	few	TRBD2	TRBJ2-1	TGTGCCAGCAGCTTAAGTTGGGCGGGAGCTAAGGGGCTGATCTCCTACAATGAGCAGTTCTTC	CASSLSWAGAKGLISYNEQFF
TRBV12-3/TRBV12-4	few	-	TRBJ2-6	TGTGCCAGCAGGATAGGTGGGGCCAACGTCCTGACTTTC	CASRIGGANVLTF
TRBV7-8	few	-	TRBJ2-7	TGTGCCAGCAGCTTAGCGCTCGACCCCTCGGGCTACGAGCAGTACTTC	CASSLALDPSGYEQYF
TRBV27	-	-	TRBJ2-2	TGTGCCAGCAGTTTAGTAGGCCAAAGCGCCGGGGAGCTGTTTTTT	CASSLVGQSAGELFF
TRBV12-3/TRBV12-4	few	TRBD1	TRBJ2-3	TGTGCCAGCAGCCCAGGGGGACAGGGGGAAGATACGCAGTATTTT	CASSPGGQGEDTQYF
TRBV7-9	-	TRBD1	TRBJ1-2	TGTGCCAGCAGCCGAGCGGGGACAGGAATTAACTATGGCTACACCTTC	CASSRAGTGINYGYTF
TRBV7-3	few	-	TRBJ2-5	TGTGCCAGCAGCTCCGCCCCAACGCAGGGAAGAAGAGAGACCCAGTACTTC	CASSSAPTQGRRETQYF
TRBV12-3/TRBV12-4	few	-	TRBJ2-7	TGTGCCAGCAGTTTACAGGCGGGCGAGCAGTACTTC	CASSLQAGEQYF
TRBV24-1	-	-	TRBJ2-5	TGTGCCACCAGCACAGAGTCTCCAGGGGAGGAGACCCAGTACTTC	CATSTESPGEETQYF
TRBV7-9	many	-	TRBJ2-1	TGTGCCAGCAGCTCCCAACGGGGAGGCAATGAGCAGTTCTTC	CASSSQRGGNEQFF
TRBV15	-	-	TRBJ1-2	TGTGCCACCAGCAGAGATCCGGCAGGGACCAACTATGGCTACACCTTC	CATSRDPAGTNYGYTF